The clone carrying this TCR beta chain was seen ten or more times. TCRdb processed the RT-PCR reads anew with MiXCR; each CDR3 protein has one entry. Of 500,000 to 600,000 distinct CDR3 sequences listed, around 11% are singletons. These data come from a study of response to subunit inactivated influenza vaccine. These data also formed part of another study, on T cells expressing NK-cell markers. As that report states: 5'RACE template switching with UMIs generated TCR beta cDNA.

The sample consisted of PBMCs from blood, taken on the day of vaccination. This TCR derives from a man aged 45-65 years who received an inactivated influenza vaccine.

In DNA, the CDR3 is TGTGCCAGCAGCCAACTAGCGGGGGGCACAGATACGCAGTATTTT. It encodes CASSQLAGGTDTQYF. V and J are TRBV3-1 and TRBJ2-3, with TRBD2 matching 10 bases. The length of the CDR3 is 15 residues. Per the germline V gene, CDR1 is LGHDT and CDR2 is YNNKEL (reference sequence). With 2 bases clipped from V and 1 base from J, the junction kept 0 bases outside the gene matches.